The 14 T cell receptor beta chains presented below share a single source sample, sequenced in a study of response to subunit inactivated influenza vaccine. One entry per CDR3 protein, called by TCRdb with MiXCR from the RT-PCR reads. The sample yields about 780,000 distinct CDR3 sequences, less than 20% seen once. Sequenced material: PBMCs from blood, taken more than 4 days after vaccination. The receptor source for this set is a man aged 45-65 years who received an inactivated influenza vaccine.

This clonotype was picked up a small number of times. The V and J genes are TRBV7-2 and TRBJ2-7, with 9 bases lining up with TRBD2. This CDR3 has 15 amino acids. The germline V gene encodes CDR1 SGHTA and CDR2 FQGNSA. V was clipped by 2 bases and J by 4 bases; unmatched bases: 6. The CDR3 nucleotides read TGTGCCAGCAGCTTAATGAGCGGGGGGTTATACGAGCAGTACTTC. Translation: CASSLMSGGLYEQYF.

V is TRBV5-1 and J is TRBJ2-1; 9 nucleotides line up with TRBD2. With 3 bases clipped from V and 2 bases from J, the junction kept 3 bases outside the gene matches. The CDR3 sequence is 15 residues long. In germline, CDR1 is SGHRS, CDR2 YFSETQ. The CDR3 DNA sequence: TGCGCCAGCAGCTGGACTAGCGATCCCTACAATGAGCAGTTCTTC. Translation: CASSWTSDPYNEQFF.

This clonotype was detected a few times. This chain joins TRBV6-2 or TRBV6-3 and TRBJ2-7; TRBD2 aligns across 8 bases. The CDR3 has 16 amino acids. V gave up 6 bases and J gave up 3 bases; unmatched junction bases: 13. The germline V gene encodes CDR1 MNHEY and CDR2 SVGEGT. DNA of the CDR3: TGTGCCAGCAGACCGGGACTAGATAATACTTACTACGAGCAGTACTTC. It encodes CASRPGLDNTYYEQYF.

J is TRBJ2-1 and V is TRBV4-1, with 10 bases matching TRBD2. The CDR3 length is 17 residues. Germline lookup yields CDR1 MGHRA and CDR2 YSYEKL. Unmatched junction bases numbered 10, after V lost 4 bases and J lost 4 bases. The CDR3 loop is CASSRRAAGGLYNEQFF. In DNA form, the CDR3 reads TGCGCCAGCAGCCGTCGGGCAGCGGGGGGGTTGTACAATGAGCAGTTCTTC.

This clonotype was found a few times. The CDR3 loop reads CASSLSSPGYEQYF. CDR3 DNA: TGTGCCAGCAGCTTATCCAGTCCGGGCTACGAGCAGTACTTC. The chain uses TRBV7-6 and TRBJ2-7; D is unclear. Between the trimmed V and J ends, which lost 2 bases and 3 bases, there was a span of 11 bases. Germline assignment: CDR1 SGHVS and CDR2 FNYEAQ. CDR3 length: 14 residues. Complete variable domain (other parts from reference TRBV7-6 and TRBJ2-7): GAGVSQSPRYKVTKRGQDVALRCDPISGHVSLYWYRQALGQGPEFLTYFNYEAQQDKSGLPNDRFSAERPEGSISTLTIQRTEQRDSAMYRCASSLSSPGYEQYFGPGTRLTVT.

This chain links TRBV6-4 with TRBJ2-1; 7 bases match TRBD1. J gave up 6 bases and V 3 bases, and 5 bases lay outside the gene matches. The CDR3 extends over 14 amino acids. Germline V CDR1 and CDR2: MRHNA, SNTAGT. CDR3 sequence: CASSDWRTGNEQFF. The DNA of the CDR3 is TGTGCCAGCAGTGATTGGAGGACAGGCAATGAGCAGTTCTTC.

This clonotype occurred a few times. The V and J genes are TRBV7-9 and TRBJ2-2; D gene unclear. Germline CDR1 is SEHNR and CDR2 is FQNEAQ (reference sequence). V was clipped by 3 bases and J by 6 bases, with 5 bases between them. The CDR3 is 12 amino acids. The CDR3 sequence: CASSFTAGELFF. In DNA, the CDR3 is TGTGCCAGCAGCTTCACCGCCGGGGAGCTGTTTTTT.

The V gene is TRBV3-1, the J gene TRBJ2-3, with TRBD2 identical over 7 bases. V shed 1 base, J shed 4 bases, and the junction held 5 bases outside the gene matches. This CDR3 spans 15 amino acids. CDR1 and CDR2 (germline): LGHDT, YNNKEL (reference sequence). In nucleotides, the CDR3 is TGTGCCAGCAGCCAAGGTCGCGGGAGTTCAGATACGCAGTATTTT. Its translation: CASSQGRGSSDTQYF.

The chain carries TRBV28 and TRBJ2-3; D perhaps matches TRBD1 (6 bases). Germline V lookup: CDR1 MDHEN, CDR2 SYDVKM. The V end lost 3 bases, the J end lost 0 bases, and 13 bases lay between the germline ends. The CDR3 sequence is 16 residues long. In DNA form, the CDR3 reads TGTGCCAGCAGTTTGGGGGCCGACTACAGCACAGATACGCAGTATTTT. This encodes CASSLGADYSTDTQYF.

V gene TRBV20-1 combines with J gene TRBJ2-7; D may be TRBD1 (5 bases). Germline V CDR1 and CDR2: DFQATT, SNEGSKA (reference sequence). CDR3 size: 14 residues. Between the trimmed V and J ends, which lost 5 bases and 3 bases, there was a span of 17 bases. The CDR3 nucleotides read TGCAGTGCTTGTAACAGGCGTGGTGTCTACGAGCAGTACTTC. Translating it yields CSACNRRGVYEQYF.

A few counts support this clonotype. This chain joins TRBV6-1 and TRBJ2-5; D gene unclear. The V end was cut by 6 bases, the J end by 1 base, with 12 bases between. Germline-derived CDR1 and CDR2 are MNHNS and SASEGT. The CDR3 has 14 residues. The CDR3 region has the DNA TGTGCCAGCAGCCCCGCGCAGCTCCAAGAGACCCAGTACTTC. This sequence encodes CASSPAQLQETQYF.

This clonotype has ten or more counts. The gene calls are TRBV20-1 and TRBJ2-2; D perhaps matches TRBD2 (6 bases). From germline, CDR1 is DFQATT and CDR2 SNEGSKA (reference sequence). V was clipped by 1 base and J by 1 base, with 7 bases between them. The CDR3 length is 14 residues. The CDR3 here is CSARAGVNTGELFF. The DNA of the CDR3 is TGCAGTGCTAGAGCGGGGGTGAACACCGGGGAGCTGTTTTTT.

The rearrangement uses TRBV10-3 and TRBJ2-7, with 9 bases matching TRBD2. After removal of 0 bases from V and 6 bases from J, the junction contained 6 bases not matched to a gene. Germline CDR1 reads ENHRY; CDR2 reads SYGVKD. The CDR3 is made up of 15 amino acids. Here the CDR3 DNA reads TGTGCCATCAGTGAGTCTCCAGCGGGAGGTGGCGAGCAGTACTTC. It codes for CAISESPAGGGEQYF.

This clonotype was counted between two and nine times. The V and J genes are TRBV5-5 and TRBJ1-5; D call uncertain. With 4 bases removed from V and 4 bases from J, the gap between germline ends came to 9 bases. The CDR3 sequence is 13 residues long. CDR1 and CDR2 (germline): SGHKS, YYEKEE (reference sequence). This CDR3 reads CASSLEYNQPQHF. The CDR3 coding sequence is TGTGCCAGCAGCCTGGAGTATAATCAGCCCCAGCATTTT.